These T cell receptor beta chains were read from a single sample in a study of T cells after posttransplantation cyclophosphamide. Only in-frame clones appear in the TCRdb table, and some are missing; sequencing was by immunoSEQ multiplex PCR. The sample presents approximately 39,000 clones, none singletons. Specimen: PBMCs. The receptors were gathered from a girl aged 5-17 years in good health, CMV-negative, and a related stem cell transplant donor. CDR3s include the opening cysteine and the closing phenylalanine or tryptophan. The order of the fields is V gene, clone size, D gene, J gene, CDR3 protein, CDR3 DNA. A D gene is named only where the DNA matches it firmly. A clone size is listed for some rows: how often the clone was seen (once, few, many), or a class if it is expanded.

v_gene: TRBV27
abundance: many
d_gene: .
j_gene: TRBJ2-7
CDR3aa: CASSLYPGLPYEQYF
CDR3nt: TGTGCCAGCAGTTTATACCCGGGGTTGCCCTACGAGCAGTACTTC

v_gene: TRBV30
abundance: few
d_gene: TRBD1
j_gene: TRBJ2-7
CDR3aa: CAWAVAGTGRYEQYF
CDR3nt: TGTGCCTGGGCAGTGGCCGGGACAGGGCGGTACGAGCAGTACTTC

v_gene: TRBV6-6
abundance: many
d_gene: .
j_gene: TRBJ1-2
CDR3aa: CASSQSNYGYTF
CDR3nt: TGTGCCAGCAGCCAGTCTAACTATGGCTACACCTTC

v_gene: TRBV6-1
abundance: many
d_gene: TRBD2
j_gene: TRBJ2-5
CDR3aa: CASSEVPGTSGETQYF
CDR3nt: TGTGCCAGCAGTGAAGTTCCCGGGACTAGCGGGGAGACCCAGTACTTC

v_gene: TRBV27
abundance: many
d_gene: TRBD1
j_gene: TRBJ1-2
CDR3aa: CASPRGQANGYTF
CDR3nt: TGTGCCAGCCCGAGGGGACAGGCTAATGGCTACACCTTC

v_gene: TRBV6-4
abundance: medium-sized
d_gene: .
j_gene: TRBJ2-3
CDR3aa: CASSDRETDTQYF
CDR3nt: TGTGCCAGCAGTGACAGGGAGACAGATACGCAGTATTTT

v_gene: TRBV7-8
abundance: few
d_gene: TRBD2
j_gene: TRBJ2-3
CDR3aa: CASGPRRTSGPDTQYF
CDR3nt: TGTGCCAGCGGTCCCCGACGGACTAGCGGGCCAGATACGCAGTATTTT

v_gene: TRBV9
abundance: many
d_gene: TRBD2
j_gene: TRBJ2-5
CDR3aa: CASSVTSGMETQYF
CDR3nt: TGTGCCAGCAGCGTGACTAGCGGGATGGAGACCCAGTACTTC

v_gene: TRBV9
abundance: few
d_gene: TRBD1
j_gene: TRBJ1-4
CDR3aa: CASSDPGQGAQKLFF
CDR3nt: TGTGCCAGCAGCGATCCGGGACAGGGGGCCCAAAAACTGTTTTTT

v_gene: TRBV6-5
abundance: .
d_gene: .
j_gene: TRBJ1-6
CDR3aa: CASSSRPSPLHF
CDR3nt: TGTGCCAGCAGCAGCAGGCCCTCACCCCTCCACTTT

v_gene: TRBV5-8
abundance: many
d_gene: .
j_gene: TRBJ1-2
CDR3aa: CASSLVAVEDYGYTF
CDR3nt: TGTGCCAGCAGCTTGGTTGCAGTTGAGGACTATGGCTACACCTTC

v_gene: TRBV7-2
abundance: many
d_gene: .
j_gene: TRBJ1-3
CDR3aa: CASSLIPGPGNTIYF
CDR3nt: TGTGCCAGCAGCTTAATTCCAGGGCCTGGAAACACCATATATTTT

v_gene: TRBV5-1
abundance: many
d_gene: TRBD2
j_gene: TRBJ2-3
CDR3aa: CASRTGLAGADTQYF
CDR3nt: TGCGCCAGCAGAACGGGACTAGCGGGAGCCGATACGCAGTATTTT

v_gene: TRBV6-4
abundance: many
d_gene: TRBD2
j_gene: TRBJ2-1
CDR3aa: CASSDLGGAYNEQFF
CDR3nt: TGTGCCAGCAGTGACCTCGGGGGGGCTTACAATGAGCAGTTCTTC

v_gene: TRBV6-4
abundance: .
d_gene: TRBD1
j_gene: TRBJ1-2
CDR3aa: CASRGDREFYGYTF
CDR3nt: TGTGCCAGCAGGGGGGACAGGGAATTTTATGGCTACACCTTC

v_gene: TRBV28
abundance: many
d_gene: .
j_gene: TRBJ1-5
CDR3aa: CASSGQFSQPQHF
CDR3nt: TGTGCCAGCAGTGGACAGTTCAGTCAGCCCCAGCATTTT

v_gene: TRBV5-4
abundance: .
d_gene: TRBD2
j_gene: TRBJ2-2
CDR3aa: CASSLRGGMNTGELFF
CDR3nt: TGTGCCAGCAGCTTGCGGGGGGGAATGAACACCGGGGAGCTGTTTTTT

v_gene: TRBV11-2
abundance: few
d_gene: TRBD1
j_gene: TRBJ1-6
CDR3aa: CASSPRDRSPLHF
CDR3nt: TGTGCCAGCAGCCCCCGGGACAGATCACCCCTCCACTTT

v_gene: TRBV4-1
abundance: .
d_gene: TRBD2
j_gene: TRBJ2-1
CDR3aa: CASSQGVQGLAGATYNEQFF
CDR3nt: TGCGCCAGCAGCCAAGGGGTCCAAGGACTAGCGGGGGCGACCTACAATGAGCAGTTCTTC

v_gene: TRBV13
abundance: .
d_gene: .
j_gene: TRBJ1-1
CDR3aa: CASSLRVAEAFF
CDR3nt: TGTGCCAGCAGCTTACGGGTTGCTGAAGCTTTCTTT

v_gene: TRBV19
abundance: many
d_gene: .
j_gene: TRBJ1-1
CDR3aa: CASSKASMNTEAFF
CDR3nt: TGTGCCAGTAGTAAAGCCTCTATGAACACTGAAGCTTTCTTT

v_gene: TRBV7-2
abundance: many
d_gene: .
j_gene: TRBJ2-1
CDR3aa: CASSSHRDNEQFF
CDR3nt: TGTGCCAGCAGCTCTCACAGGGACAATGAGCAGTTCTTC

v_gene: TRBV28
abundance: many
d_gene: .
j_gene: TRBJ2-4
CDR3aa: CASSLSGPLAKNIQYF
CDR3nt: TGTGCCAGCAGTTTGTCAGGGCCCCTAGCCAAAAACATTCAGTACTTC

v_gene: TRBV5-1
abundance: many
d_gene: TRBD1
j_gene: TRBJ1-1
CDR3aa: CASQPIGTGLRRAFF
CDR3nt: TGCGCCAGCCAACCTATTGGGACAGGGCTTCGGAGGGCTTTCTTT

v_gene: TRBV5-1
abundance: .
d_gene: .
j_gene: TRBJ2-5
CDR3aa: CASSWADRTQETQYF
CDR3nt: TGCGCCAGCAGCTGGGCAGACAGGACCCAAGAGACCCAGTACTTC

v_gene: TRBV15
abundance: few
d_gene: .
j_gene: TRBJ2-3
CDR3aa: CATSRAGTSDTQYF
CDR3nt: TGTGCCACCAGCAGGGCGGGGACCTCAGATACGCAGTATTTT

v_gene: TRBV7-8
abundance: many
d_gene: .
j_gene: TRBJ2-3
CDR3aa: CASSFISTDTQYF
CDR3nt: TGTGCCAGCAGCTTTATAAGCACAGATACGCAGTATTTT

v_gene: TRBV5-4
abundance: .
d_gene: TRBD2
j_gene: TRBJ2-2
CDR3aa: CASSYGSGGAGELFF
CDR3nt: TGTGCCAGCAGCTATGGTAGCGGGGGGGCCGGGGAGCTGTTTTTT

v_gene: TRBV30
abundance: many
d_gene: .
j_gene: TRBJ2-5
CDR3aa: CAWSVREVGTQYF
CDR3nt: TGTGCCTGGAGTGTACGGGAAGTGGGGACCCAGTACTTC

v_gene: TRBV30
abundance: .
d_gene: .
j_gene: TRBJ2-1
CDR3aa: CAWRRAGSYNEQFF
CDR3nt: TGTGCCTGGAGGAGGGCGGGATCCTACAATGAGCAGTTCTTC

v_gene: TRBV5-1
abundance: many
d_gene: .
j_gene: TRBJ2-1
CDR3aa: CASSSGLPYNEQFF
CDR3nt: TGCGCCAGCAGCTCCGGTCTCCCTTACAATGAGCAGTTCTTC

v_gene: TRBV11-2
abundance: many
d_gene: TRBD2
j_gene: TRBJ2-1
CDR3aa: CASSFGRAAYNEQFF
CDR3nt: TGTGCCAGCAGCTTCGGGAGGGCCGCCTACAATGAGCAGTTCTTC

v_gene: TRBV5-6
abundance: few
d_gene: .
j_gene: TRBJ2-7
CDR3aa: CASSPLSTDSYGQYF
CDR3nt: TGTGCCAGCAGCCCTCTCTCGACGGACTCCTACGGGCAGTACTTC

v_gene: TRBV11-1
abundance: many
d_gene: .
j_gene: TRBJ2-7
CDR3aa: CASSSRTGLAYEQYF
CDR3nt: TGTGCCAGCAGCTCCAGAACAGGGCTCGCCTACGAGCAGTACTTC

v_gene: TRBV28
abundance: few
d_gene: TRBD2
j_gene: TRBJ2-5
CDR3aa: CASSGGRVETQYF
CDR3nt: TGTGCCAGCAGTGGAGGGAGGGTTGAGACCCAGTACTTC

v_gene: TRBV7-3
abundance: many
d_gene: TRBD1
j_gene: TRBJ2-2
CDR3aa: CASSLGTGGRGGELFF
CDR3nt: TGTGCCAGCAGCTTAGGGACAGGGGGCCGAGGCGGGGAGCTGTTTTTT

v_gene: TRBV29-1
abundance: few
d_gene: .
j_gene: TRBJ2-7
CDR3aa: CSVAQGLYEQYF
CDR3nt: TGCAGCGTTGCCCAGGGTTTGTACGAGCAGTACTTC

v_gene: TRBV19
abundance: many
d_gene: TRBD2
j_gene: TRBJ2-7
CDR3aa: CASRGTSAGLDKQYF
CDR3nt: TGTGCCAGTAGGGGGACTAGCGCGGGACTTGACAAGCAGTACTTC

v_gene: TRBV12-5
abundance: few
d_gene: TRBD2
j_gene: TRBJ2-1
CDR3aa: CASGLVLSGTSGYNEQFF
CDR3nt: TGTGCTAGTGGTTTGGTATTATCCGGGACTAGCGGATACAATGAGCAGTTCTTC

v_gene: TRBV10-3
abundance: many
d_gene: .
j_gene: TRBJ1-3
CDR3aa: CATRTGGIIRNTIYF
CDR3nt: TGTGCCACCAGAACTGGGGGGATAATCAGAAACACCATATATTTT

v_gene: TRBV10-3
abundance: many
d_gene: TRBD2
j_gene: TRBJ2-1
CDR3aa: CAIKLAGGYNEQFF
CDR3nt: TGTGCCATAAAACTAGCGGGAGGCTACAATGAGCAGTTCTTC

v_gene: TRBV28
abundance: many
d_gene: .
j_gene: TRBJ2-6
CDR3aa: CASSVYLQVRRSGANVLTF
CDR3nt: TGTGCCAGCTCCGTATACCTACAGGTCCGCCGCTCTGGGGCCAACGTCCTGACTTTC

v_gene: TRBV10-3
abundance: many
d_gene: TRBD1
j_gene: TRBJ2-1
CDR3aa: CAISEQGVGYNEQFF
CDR3nt: TGTGCCATCAGTGAACAGGGGGTAGGCTACAATGAGCAGTTCTTC

v_gene: TRBV4-1
abundance: many
d_gene: .
j_gene: TRBJ2-1
CDR3aa: CASSLFGTSSRNEQFF
CDR3nt: TGCGCCAGCAGCCTGTTTGGGACTTCATCACGCAATGAGCAGTTCTTC